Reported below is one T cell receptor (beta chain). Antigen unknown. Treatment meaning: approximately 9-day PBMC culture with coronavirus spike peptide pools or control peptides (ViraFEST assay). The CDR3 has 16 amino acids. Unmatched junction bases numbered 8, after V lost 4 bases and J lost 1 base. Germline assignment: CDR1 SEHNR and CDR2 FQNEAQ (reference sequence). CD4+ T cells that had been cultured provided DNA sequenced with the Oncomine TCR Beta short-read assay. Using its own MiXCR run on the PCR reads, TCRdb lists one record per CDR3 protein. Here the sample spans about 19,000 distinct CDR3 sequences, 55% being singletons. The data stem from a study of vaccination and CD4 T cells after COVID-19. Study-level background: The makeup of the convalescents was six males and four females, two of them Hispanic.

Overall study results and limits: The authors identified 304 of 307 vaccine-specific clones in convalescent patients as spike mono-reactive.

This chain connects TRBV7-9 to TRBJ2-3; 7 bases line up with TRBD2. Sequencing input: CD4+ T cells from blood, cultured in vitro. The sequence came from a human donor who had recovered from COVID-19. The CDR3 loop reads CASSSWTRRRTDTQYF. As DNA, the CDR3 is TGTGCCAGCAGCTCCTGGACTAGACGGCGCACAGATACGCAGTATTTT.